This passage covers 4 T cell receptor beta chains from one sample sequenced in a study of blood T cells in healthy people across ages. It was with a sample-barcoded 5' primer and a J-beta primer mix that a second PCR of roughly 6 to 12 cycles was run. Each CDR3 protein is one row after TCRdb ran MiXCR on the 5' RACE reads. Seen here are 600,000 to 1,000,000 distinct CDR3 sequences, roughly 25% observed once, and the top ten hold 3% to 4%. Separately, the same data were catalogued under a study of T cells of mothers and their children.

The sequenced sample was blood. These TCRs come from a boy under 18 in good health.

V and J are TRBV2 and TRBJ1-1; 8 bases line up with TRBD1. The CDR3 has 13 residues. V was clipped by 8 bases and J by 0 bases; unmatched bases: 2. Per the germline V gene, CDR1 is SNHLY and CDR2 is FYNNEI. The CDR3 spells CASGTGLNTEAFF. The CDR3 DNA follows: TGTGCCAGCGGGACAGGATTGAACACTGAAGCTTTCTTT.

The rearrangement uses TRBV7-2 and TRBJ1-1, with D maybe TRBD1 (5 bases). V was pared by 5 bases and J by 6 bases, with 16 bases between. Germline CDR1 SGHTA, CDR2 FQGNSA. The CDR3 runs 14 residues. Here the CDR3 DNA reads TGTGCCAGCAGCACAGCGGTGGGGGGGGCTGAAGCTTTCTTT. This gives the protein CASSTAVGGAEAFF.

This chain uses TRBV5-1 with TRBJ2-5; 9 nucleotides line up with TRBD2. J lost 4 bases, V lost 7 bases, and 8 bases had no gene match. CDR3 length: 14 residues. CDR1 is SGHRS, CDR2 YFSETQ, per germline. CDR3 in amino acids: CASLAGDSRETQYF. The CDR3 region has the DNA TGCGCCAGCTTAGCGGGGGACAGCCGAGAGACCCAGTACTTC.

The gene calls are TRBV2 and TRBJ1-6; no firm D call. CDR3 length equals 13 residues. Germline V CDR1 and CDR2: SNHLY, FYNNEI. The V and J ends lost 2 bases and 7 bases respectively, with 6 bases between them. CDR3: CASSEPGNSPLHF. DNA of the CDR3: TGTGCCAGCAGTGAACCCGGGAATTCACCCCTCCACTTT.